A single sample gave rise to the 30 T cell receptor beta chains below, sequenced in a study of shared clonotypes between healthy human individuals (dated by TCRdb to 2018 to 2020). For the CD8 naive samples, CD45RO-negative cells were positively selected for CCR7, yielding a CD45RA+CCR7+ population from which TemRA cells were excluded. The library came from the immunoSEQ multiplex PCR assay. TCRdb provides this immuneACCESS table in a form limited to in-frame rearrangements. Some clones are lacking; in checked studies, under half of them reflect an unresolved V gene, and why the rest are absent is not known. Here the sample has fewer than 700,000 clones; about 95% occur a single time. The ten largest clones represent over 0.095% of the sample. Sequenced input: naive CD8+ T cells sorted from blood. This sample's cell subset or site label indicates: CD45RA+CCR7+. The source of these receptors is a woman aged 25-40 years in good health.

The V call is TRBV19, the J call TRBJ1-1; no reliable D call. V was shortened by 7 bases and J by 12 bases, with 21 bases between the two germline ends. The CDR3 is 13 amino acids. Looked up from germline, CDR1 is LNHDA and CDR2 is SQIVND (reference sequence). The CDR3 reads CASTTPPGLETFF. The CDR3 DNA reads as TGTGCCAGTACTACACCGCCGGGCTTAGAAACTTTCTTT.

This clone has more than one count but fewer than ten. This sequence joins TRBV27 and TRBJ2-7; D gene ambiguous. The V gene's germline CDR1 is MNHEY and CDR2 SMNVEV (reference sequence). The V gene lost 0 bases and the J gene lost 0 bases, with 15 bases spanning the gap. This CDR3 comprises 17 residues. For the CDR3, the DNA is TGTGCCAGCAGTTTATCTCAAGGGCAGCCTAGCTCCTACGAGCAGTACTTC. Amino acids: CASSLSQGQPSSYEQYF.

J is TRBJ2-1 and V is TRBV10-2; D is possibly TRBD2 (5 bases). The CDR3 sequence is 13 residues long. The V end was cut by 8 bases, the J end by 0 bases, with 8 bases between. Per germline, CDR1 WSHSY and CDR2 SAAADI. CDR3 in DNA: TGCGCCAGCGGGAGCCGCTCCTACAATGAGCAGTTCTTC. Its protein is CASGSRSYNEQFF.

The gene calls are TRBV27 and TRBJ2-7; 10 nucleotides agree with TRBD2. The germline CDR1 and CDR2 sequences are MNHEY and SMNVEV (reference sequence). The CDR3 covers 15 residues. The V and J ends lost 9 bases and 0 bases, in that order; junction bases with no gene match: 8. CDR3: CASRRPSGSSYEQYF. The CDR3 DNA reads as TGTGCCAGTCGGCGACCTAGCGGGAGCTCCTACGAGCAGTACTTC.

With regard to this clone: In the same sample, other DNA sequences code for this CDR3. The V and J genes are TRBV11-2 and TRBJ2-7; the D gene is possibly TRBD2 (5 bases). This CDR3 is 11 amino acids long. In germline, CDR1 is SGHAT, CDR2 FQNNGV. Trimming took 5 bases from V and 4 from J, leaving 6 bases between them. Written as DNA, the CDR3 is TGTGCCAGCAGCCCGGGGTACGAGCAGTACTTC. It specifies CASSPGYEQYF.

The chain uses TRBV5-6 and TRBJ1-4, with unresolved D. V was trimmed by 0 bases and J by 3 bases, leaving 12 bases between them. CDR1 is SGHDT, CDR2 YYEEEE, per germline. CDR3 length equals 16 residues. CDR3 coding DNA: TGTGCCAGCAGCTTGGGGCCAGACGGATCTAATGAAAAACTGTTTTTT. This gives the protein CASSLGPDGSNEKLFF.

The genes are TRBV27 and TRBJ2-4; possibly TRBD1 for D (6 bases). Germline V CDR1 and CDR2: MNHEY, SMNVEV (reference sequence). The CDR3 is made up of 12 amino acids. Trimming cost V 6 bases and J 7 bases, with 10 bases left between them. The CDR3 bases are TGTGCCAGCAGGACAGGCTTGAACATTCAGTACTTC. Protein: CASRTGLNIQYF.

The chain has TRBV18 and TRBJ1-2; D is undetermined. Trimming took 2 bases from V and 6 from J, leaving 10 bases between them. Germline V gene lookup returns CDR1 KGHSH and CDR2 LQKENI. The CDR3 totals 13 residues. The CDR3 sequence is CASSPVPGDGYTF. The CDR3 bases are TGTGCCAGCTCACCAGTACCTGGGGATGGCTACACCTTC.

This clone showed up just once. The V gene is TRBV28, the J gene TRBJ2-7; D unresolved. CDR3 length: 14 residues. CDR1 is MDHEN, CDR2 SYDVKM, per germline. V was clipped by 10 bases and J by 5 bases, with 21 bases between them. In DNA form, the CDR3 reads TGTGCCATTACCGGTGTCCGCTTTAGCCACGAGCAGTACTTC. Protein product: CAITGVRFSHEQYF.

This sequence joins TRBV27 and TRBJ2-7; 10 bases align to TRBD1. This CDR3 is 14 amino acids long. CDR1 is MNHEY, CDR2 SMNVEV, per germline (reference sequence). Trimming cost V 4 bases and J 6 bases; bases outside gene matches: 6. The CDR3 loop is CASSSGQGWAEQYF. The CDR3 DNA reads TGTGCCAGCAGTTCGGGACAGGGGTGGGCCGAGCAGTACTTC.

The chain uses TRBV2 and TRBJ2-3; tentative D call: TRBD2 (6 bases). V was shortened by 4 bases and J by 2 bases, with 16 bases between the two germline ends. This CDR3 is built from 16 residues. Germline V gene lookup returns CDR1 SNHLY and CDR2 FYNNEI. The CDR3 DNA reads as TGTGCCAGCAGTGGCACCGGTGCGGGGCTCACAGATACGCAGTATTTT. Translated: CASSGTGAGLTDTQYF. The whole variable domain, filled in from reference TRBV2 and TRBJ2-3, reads EPEVTQTPSHQVTQMGQEVILRCVPISNHLYFYWYRQILGQKVEFLVSFYNNEISEKSEIFDDQFSVERPDGSNFTLKIRSTKLEDSAMYFCASSGTGAGLTDTQYFGPGTRLTVL.

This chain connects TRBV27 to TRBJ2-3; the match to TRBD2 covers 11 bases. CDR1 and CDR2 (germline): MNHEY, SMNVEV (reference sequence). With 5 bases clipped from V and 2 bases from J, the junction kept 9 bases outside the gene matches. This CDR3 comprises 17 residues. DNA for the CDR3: TGTGCCAGCAGTATCGGGACTAGCGGAACTTACACAGATACGCAGTATTTT. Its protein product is CASSIGTSGTYTDTQYF.

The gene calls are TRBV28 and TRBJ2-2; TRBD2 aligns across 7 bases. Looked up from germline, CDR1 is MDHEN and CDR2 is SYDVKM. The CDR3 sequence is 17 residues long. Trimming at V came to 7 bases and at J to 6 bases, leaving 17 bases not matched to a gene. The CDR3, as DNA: TGTGCCAGCACCCCTGGCGGCCTGGCGGGAGTAGCCGGGGAGCTGTTTTTT. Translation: CASTPGGLAGVAGELFF. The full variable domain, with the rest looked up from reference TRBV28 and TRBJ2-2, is DVKVTQSSRYLVKRTGEKVFLECVQDMDHENMFWYRQDPGLGLRLIYFSYDVKMKEKGDIPEGYSVSREKKERFSLILESASTNQTSMYLCASTPGGLAGVAGELFFGEGSRLTVL.

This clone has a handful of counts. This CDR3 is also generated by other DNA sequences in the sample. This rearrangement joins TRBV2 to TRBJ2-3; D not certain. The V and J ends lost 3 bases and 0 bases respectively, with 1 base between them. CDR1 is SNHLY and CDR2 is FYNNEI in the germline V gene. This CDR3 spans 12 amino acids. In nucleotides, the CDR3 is TGTGCCAGCAGTGATAGCACAGATACGCAGTATTTT. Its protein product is CASSDSTDTQYF.

The CDR3, as DNA: TGTGCCAGCAGAAACGAACTAGCGGGAGTCTACAATGAGCAGTTCTTC. Translated, it gives CASRNELAGVYNEQFF. This rearrangement joins TRBV11-2 to TRBJ2-1, with TRBD2 matching over 11 bases. Germline V CDR1 and CDR2: SGHAT, FQNNGV. This CDR3 spans 16 amino acids. The junction had 7 bases not matched to a gene; V was cut back by 6 bases and J by 3 bases. The full variable domain, with the rest looked up from reference TRBV11-2 and TRBJ2-1, is EAGVAQSPRYKIIEKRQSVAFWCNPISGHATLYWYQQILGQGPKLLIQFQNNGVVDDSQLPKDRFSAERLKGVDSTLKIQPAKLEDSAVYLCASRNELAGVYNEQFFGPGTRLTVL.

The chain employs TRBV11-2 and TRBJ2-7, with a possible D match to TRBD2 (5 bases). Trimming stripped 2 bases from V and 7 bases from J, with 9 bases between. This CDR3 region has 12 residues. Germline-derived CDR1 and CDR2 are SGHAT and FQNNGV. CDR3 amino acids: CASSLFSGEQYF. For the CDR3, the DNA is TGTGCCAGCAGCTTATTTTCGGGAGAGCAGTACTTC.

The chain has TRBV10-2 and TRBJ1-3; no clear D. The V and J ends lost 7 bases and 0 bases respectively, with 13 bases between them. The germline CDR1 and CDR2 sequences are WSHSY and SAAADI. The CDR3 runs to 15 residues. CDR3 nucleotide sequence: TGCGCCAGCAAAACCGACGGGAGCTCTGGAAACACCATATATTTT. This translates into CASKTDGSSGNTIYF.

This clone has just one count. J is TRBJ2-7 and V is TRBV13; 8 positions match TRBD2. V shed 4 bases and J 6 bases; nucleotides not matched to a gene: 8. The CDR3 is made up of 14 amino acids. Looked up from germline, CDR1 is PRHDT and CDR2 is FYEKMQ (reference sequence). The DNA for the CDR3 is TGTGCCAGCAGCTCCGGACTAGCAGCTTCCGAGCAGTACTTC. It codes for CASSSGLAASEQYF.

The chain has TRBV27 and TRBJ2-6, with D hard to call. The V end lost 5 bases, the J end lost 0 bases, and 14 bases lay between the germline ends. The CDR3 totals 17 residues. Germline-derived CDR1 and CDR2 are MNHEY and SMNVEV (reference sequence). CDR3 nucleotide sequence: TGTGCCAGCAGTCCCTCCGCTGGGGACTCTGGGGCCAACGTCCTGACTTTC. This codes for CASSPSAGDSGANVLTF.

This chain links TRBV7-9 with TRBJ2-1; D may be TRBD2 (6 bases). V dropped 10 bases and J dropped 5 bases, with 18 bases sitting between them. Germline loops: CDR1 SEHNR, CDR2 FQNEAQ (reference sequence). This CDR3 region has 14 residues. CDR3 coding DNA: TGTGCCACCTATTTAGGAGGGCCGCACAATGAGCAGTTCTTC. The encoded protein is CATYLGGPHNEQFF.

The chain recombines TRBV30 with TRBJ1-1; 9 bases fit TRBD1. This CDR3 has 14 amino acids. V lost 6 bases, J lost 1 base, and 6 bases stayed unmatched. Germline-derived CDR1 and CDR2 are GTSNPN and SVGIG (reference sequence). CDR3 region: CACHPGQGNTEAFF. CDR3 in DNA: TGTGCCTGTCACCCGGGACAGGGGAACACTGAAGCTTTCTTT.

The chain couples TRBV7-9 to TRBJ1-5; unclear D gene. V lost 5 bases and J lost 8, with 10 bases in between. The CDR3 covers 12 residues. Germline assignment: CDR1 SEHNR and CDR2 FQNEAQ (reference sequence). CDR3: CASSHLGEPQHF. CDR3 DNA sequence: TGTGCCAGCAGCCACCTTGGGGAGCCCCAGCATTTT.

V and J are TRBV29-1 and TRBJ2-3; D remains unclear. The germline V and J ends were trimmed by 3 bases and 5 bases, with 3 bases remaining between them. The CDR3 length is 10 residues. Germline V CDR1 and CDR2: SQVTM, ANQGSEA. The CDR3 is CSVEIDTQYF. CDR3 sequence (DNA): TGCAGCGTTGAGATAGATACGCAGTATTTT.

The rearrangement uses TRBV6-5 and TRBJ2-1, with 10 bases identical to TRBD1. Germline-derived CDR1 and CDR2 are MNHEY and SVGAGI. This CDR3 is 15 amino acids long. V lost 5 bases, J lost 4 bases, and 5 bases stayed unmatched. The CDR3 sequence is CASSPTGGLYNEQFF. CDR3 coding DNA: TGTGCCAGCAGTCCGACAGGGGGCCTTTACAATGAGCAGTTCTTC.

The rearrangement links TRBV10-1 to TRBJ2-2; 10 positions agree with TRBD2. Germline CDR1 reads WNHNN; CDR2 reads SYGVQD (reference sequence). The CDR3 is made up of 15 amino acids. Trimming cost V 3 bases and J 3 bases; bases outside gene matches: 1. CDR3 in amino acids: CASSDTSGDTGELFF. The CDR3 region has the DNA TGCGCCAGCAGTGATACTAGCGGGGACACCGGGGAGCTGTTTTTT.

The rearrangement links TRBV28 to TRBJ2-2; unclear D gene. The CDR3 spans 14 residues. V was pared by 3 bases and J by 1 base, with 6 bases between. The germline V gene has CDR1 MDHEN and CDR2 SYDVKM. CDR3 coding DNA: TGTGCCAGCAGTTTGTTCATGAACACCGGGGAGCTGTTTTTT. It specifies CASSLFMNTGELFF.

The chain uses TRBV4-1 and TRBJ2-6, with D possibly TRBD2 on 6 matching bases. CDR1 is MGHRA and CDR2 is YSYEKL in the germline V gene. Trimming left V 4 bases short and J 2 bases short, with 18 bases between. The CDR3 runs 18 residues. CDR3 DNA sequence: TGCGCCAGCAGCCCCCCCCCGGGACTCCTCCCTGGGGCCAACGTCCTGACTTTC. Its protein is CASSPPPGLLPGANVLTF.

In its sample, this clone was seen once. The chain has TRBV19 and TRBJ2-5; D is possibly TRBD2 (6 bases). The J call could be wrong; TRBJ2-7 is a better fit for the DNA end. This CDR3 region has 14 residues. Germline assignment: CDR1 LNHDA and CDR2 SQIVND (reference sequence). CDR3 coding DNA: TGTGCCAGTAGTTCTCTGGGGGGATCTTACGAGCAGTACTTC. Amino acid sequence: CASSSLGGSYEQYF.

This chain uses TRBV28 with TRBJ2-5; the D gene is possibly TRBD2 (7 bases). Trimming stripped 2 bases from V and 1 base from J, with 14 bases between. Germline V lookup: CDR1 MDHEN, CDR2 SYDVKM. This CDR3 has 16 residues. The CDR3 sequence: CASSLVGGGFQETQYF. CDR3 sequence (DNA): TGTGCCAGCAGTTTAGTAGGGGGAGGGTTCCAAGAGACCCAGTACTTC.

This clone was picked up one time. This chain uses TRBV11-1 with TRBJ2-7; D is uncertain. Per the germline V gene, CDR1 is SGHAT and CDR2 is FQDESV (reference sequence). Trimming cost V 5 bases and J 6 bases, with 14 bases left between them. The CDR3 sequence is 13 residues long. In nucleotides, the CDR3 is TGTGCCAGCAGCCCTGAATACAATGTCGAGCAGTACTTC. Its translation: CASSPEYNVEQYF. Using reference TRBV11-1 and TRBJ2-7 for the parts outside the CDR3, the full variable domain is EAEVAQSPRYKITEKSQAVAFWCDPISGHATLYWYRQILGQGPELLVQFQDESVVDDSQLPKDRFSAERLKGVDSTLKIQPAELGDSAMYLCASSPEYNVEQYFGPGTRLTVT.